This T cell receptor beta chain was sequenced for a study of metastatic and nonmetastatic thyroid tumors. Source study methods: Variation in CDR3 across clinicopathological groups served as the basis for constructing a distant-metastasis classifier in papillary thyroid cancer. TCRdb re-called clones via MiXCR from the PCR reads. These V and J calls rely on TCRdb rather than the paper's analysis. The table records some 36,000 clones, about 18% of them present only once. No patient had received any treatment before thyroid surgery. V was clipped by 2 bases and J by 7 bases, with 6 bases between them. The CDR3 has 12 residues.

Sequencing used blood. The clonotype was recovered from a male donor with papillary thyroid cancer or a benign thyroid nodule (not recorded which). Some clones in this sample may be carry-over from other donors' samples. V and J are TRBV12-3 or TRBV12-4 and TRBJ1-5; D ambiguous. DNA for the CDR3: TGTGCCAGCAGTTTAAGCGGGCAGCCCCAGCATTTT. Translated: CASSLSGQPQHF.